Reported below is one TCR beta chain. Its antigen is undetermined. Clones were sequenced by immunoSEQ multiplex PCR, and TCRdb holds only the in-frame ones, with some missing. The data show about 18,000 clones, more than 85% seen once. This CDR3 is 14 amino acids long. Germline CDR1 is SGHAT and CDR2 is FQDESV (reference sequence). V shed 3 bases and J shed 0 bases, with 8 bases lying between them. The sample belongs to a study of B cell selection in AIRE deficiency. Study results and limitations: In TCRBV usage, CDR3 length and diversity, patient Tconv and Treg cells matched healthy donors. Only roughly 9% of 3657 shared Treg sequences were patient-specific; 31.6% healthy-specific.

Sorted regulatory T cells were CD4-positive, CD25-high and CD127-low or negative. Healthy unrelated donors supplied the control samples. Material: CD4+CD25+ Tregs sorted from PBMCs. This clonotype originated in a human donor in good health. The chain links TRBV11-1 to TRBJ1-1; D is undetermined. The CDR3 nucleotides read TGTGCCAGCAGCTTCCCCCCTTTGAACACTGAAGCTTTCTTT. This encodes CASSFPPLNTEAFF.